The sequence of this T cell receptor beta chain was determined in a study of cytomegalovirus exposure and HLA in healthy donors. With respect to this clone: Its target is unknown.

TCRdb keeps only in-frame clones here, not all; method: immunoSEQ multiplex PCR. The sample has approximately 88,000 clones; about 96% are singletons. Overall study findings and caveats: The study recorded around 160 TCR beta chains that were cytomegalovirus-associated. Most TCR sequences were uncommon, yet certain public TCRs appeared in many donors.

CDR1 and CDR2 (germline): LNHDA, SQIVND (reference sequence). The CDR3 totals 14 residues. Trimming shortened V by 7 bases and J by 2 bases, and 13 bases separated the two germline ends. The sample taken for sequencing was PBMCs. The chain combines TRBV19 with TRBJ2-3; no clear D gene. The receptor's source is a woman between 18 and 29 years old in good health and CMV-seronegative. The CDR3 bases are TGTGCCAGTACCAAGAGCGCTACCACAGATACGCAGTATTTT. Translating it yields CASTKSATTDTQYF.